The following is a T cell receptor beta chain sequence with its context. Its antigen remains unidentified. Base qualities are not provided; no much larger clone lies one nucleotide away. The library was built by means of the immunoSEQ multiplex PCR assay. A mixture of 60 forward primers for TCR Vbeta segments and 13 reverse primers for TCR Jbeta segments was used in the multiplex PCR. The CDR3 region of rearranged TCR beta genes was amplified from genomic DNA by a multiplex PCR assay. The amplified TCR beta libraries were sequenced on the Illumina HiSeq System as 87-base-pair reads. Processing in the source paper ran as follows. A later analysis tallied 75 million to 95 million unique TCR beta chains across the 600 to 700 repertoires, and approximately 12 million of those chains were shared by two or more donors. To remove PCR and sequencing errors, raw reads were error-corrected and collapsed into unique sequences using a nearest-neighbor algorithm that merged closely related sequences. Alignment of CDR3 sequences to IMGT reference sequences was used to assign V, D and J gene segments. For a sequence to be retained, a match of at least six nucleotides was required to both a V gene segment and a J gene segment. Rearrangements were classified as productive when the CDR3 lacked stop codons and remained in frame with V and J, and all other rearrangements were classified as non-productive. CDR3 was defined by IMGT convention, running from the second conserved V-encoded cysteine to the conserved J-encoded phenylalanine. In an earlier analysis of some 550 of the donors, sequences lacking an unambiguous match to a single V gene segment were excluded. An earlier analysis of a few hundred of the donors classified V segments as functional when productive rearrangements were above 56.7% and as segregating when the standard deviation between donors was above 5%. A statistical classification framework was built to diagnose cytomegalovirus status from the catalog of TCR beta chain sequences. A later analysis assigned V and J genes by comparing TCR nucleotide sequences with IMGT/GENE-DB human TR gene sequences. The TCRdist pipeline was used in a later analysis to assign CDR3 sequences and most-parsimonious VDJ recombination scenarios. In a later analysis, each TCR beta chain was defined by its CDR3 amino acid sequence together with its V-gene family, and reads lacking a unique V-gene family were excluded. A later analysis removed 500 to 650 highly shared, low-generation-probability nucleotide sequences to deal with suspected cross-contamination and a sequencing artifact. For each public chain, a later analysis derived a clonal expansion index from normalized ranks of inferred template counts within each repertoire. A later analysis computed generation probabilities with a VDJ recombination model fitted to out-of-frame rearrangements, and checked the results against IGoR. In a later analysis, hypergeometric tests were used to score TCR-TCR, TCR-HLA and TCR-CMV co-occurrence, with a repertoire-size bias correction applied to TCR pairs. In a later analysis, false discovery rates were estimated by permuting HLA or CMV assignments 20 times. In a later analysis, co-occurring TCRs were grouped using DBSCAN, with TCRdist sequence similarity added in when clustering inside HLA-allele-positive subsets. Repertoires with fewer than 30,000 or more than 120,000 public chains were left out of co-occurrence clustering, as were about 5 repertoires with anomalous nucleotide sharing. TCRdb mirrors the immuneACCESS table, restricted to in-frame sequences. Some clones are absent from its copies; in checked studies, under half trace to an unresolved V gene, and the reason for the others is unknown. The D gene and trimming were derived from the DNA, and the V and J assignments and clone size from that table. The sample table contains around 200,000 clones; only one count was recorded for around 75% of them. Around 3.3% of the sample is in the top ten clones.

This sample stems from a study of cytomegalovirus exposure and HLA in healthy donors (dated by TCRdb to about 2017). For the study in its entirety: An earlier analysis of some 620 of the donors reported 276 Gb of sequence data and 90 million to 120 million unique TCR beta sequences obtained from roughly 170 million T cells. To predict cytomegalovirus infection status, the study brought together high-throughput TCR immunosequencing, statistical association of individual TCRs with disease status, and machine learning. Of the roughly 400 genotyped donors, roughly 85% fell in the genetic ancestry cluster associated with self-reported Caucasian donors. The later analysis used no new phenotypic data to find candidate immune exposures, relying instead on TCR beta sequences and their occurrence across donors. An earlier analysis of approximately 500 of the donors applied high-throughput TCR beta sequencing to assess whether each TCR beta V gene segment acted as functional or pseudogenic. Because of strong linkage in the cohort, four to six DR-DQ haplotypes were treated as single units for association and clustering. The T cell repertoires of under 750 subjects were profiled by immunosequencing and related to cytomegalovirus serostatus. In a later genetic analysis, genome-wide SNP genotypes for about three fifths of the 666 donors were used, and that subset was treated as a discovery cohort. On average, around 240,000 unique TCR beta nucleotide sequences were sequenced per donor among 398 genotyped donors of the cohort, with 15% to 20% of those sequences being non-productive. Along with the roughly 710-subject first cohort, a separate validation cohort of more than 90 different subjects was used. The study aimed to test whether signatures of past pathogen exposure could be identified by cataloging public T cell receptors. All discovery cohort repertoires had been generated using a single sequencing platform. Typing coverage varied by locus: about 620-630 donors for A, B, C, DRB1 and DQB1; approximately 520 for DQA1; over 600 for DPA1; roughly 470 for DPB1. Donor age, sex, ethnicity and CMV serostatus were compiled together with the repertoire data. Roughly 300 gigabases of sequencing data and 78 million or so unique TCR sequences were included in an early release covering around 600 HLA-typed donors. To study patterns of TCR occurrence, a later analysis re-analyzed previously published TCR beta repertoires from around 670 donors and added high-resolution HLA genotyping. HLA typing covered class I and class II loci at four-digit resolution. The paper as a whole reports these results and caveats: Because the 87-base-pair reads could not distinguish some IMGT-functional V segments, including TRBV6-2 and TRBV6-3, those segments were excluded. In both the original and validation cohorts, the classifier was reported to diagnose cytomegalovirus status with high specificity and sensitivity. In an earlier analysis of 587 of the donors, most TCR beta V segments were observed in productive rearrangements about 87% or about 30% of the time, broadly matching IMGT annotations. Immune exposure information for the cohort was limited to CMV serostatus. When HLA alleles, especially DR and DQ, strongly co-occurred, attributing TCR associations to individual alleles was difficult. It was suggested by the authors that the approach could potentially be generalized to other disease states and immunological phenotypes. In this cohort, only TCR beta chains were sequenced, and detectable features were limited by the absence of alpha or paired-chain data. Sequencing depth was assumed to be roughly uniform across donors in the presence/absence analyses, though that assumption may not hold. While some public TCRs were present in many individuals, most TCR sequences turned up only very rarely across donors. A later genetic analysis reported fewer N-insertions in productive TCRs among donors in an Asian-associated ancestry cluster than the roughly 700-donor mean. An association between a missense DCLRE1C variant and V-gene and J-gene trimming of TCR beta chains was found in a later genetic analysis and replicated in an independent cohort. A later analysis found that HLA-associated TCR beta chains were more clonally expanded and had lower generation probabilities than equally common non-associated chains. Several of the top co-occurrence clusters appeared to be linked to parvovirus B19, influenza, CMV and Epstein-Barr virus, according to a later analysis. Specific HLA alleles were associated with 15,000 to 20,000 TCR beta sequences at a false discovery rate of 0.05 in a later analysis. In vitro tests confirmed that three of the cytomegalovirus-associated TCR beta chains recognize cytomegalovirus antigens. Linkage disequilibrium might explain the correlated functional status among segregating V segments, but an unknown experimental factor could not be ruled out. In a later analysis, most CMV-associated TCR beta chains were found to appear HLA-restricted, with HLA associations seemingly driven largely by CMV exposure. The earlier analysis of about 600 of the donors excluded over 15 rarely observed V segments, including chromosome 9 orphons, because counts were too low. In a later analysis, TCR association rates were found to vary across HLA loci, with the most associated TCRs seen for DRB1 alleles and the fewest for HLA-C alleles. HLA typing was unavailable for some donors at each locus, so association tests used only the typed subset. The study listed 164 TCR beta chains as associated with cytomegalovirus. A cluster of highly shared sequence variants was judged likely to be a technical artifact of the sequencing pipeline. A further reported finding was that TCR beta sequences accurately predicted the HLA-A and HLA-B alleles for most subjects in the first cohort.

The cohort was made up of 650 to 700 healthy bone marrow donors. Cohort members were all nominally healthy when sampled, although unrecorded immune exposures were likely present. The donor tested CMV seropositive, placing the donor among the 290 or so seropositive members of the cohort. Each donor provided a peripheral blood sample, and peripheral blood mononuclear cells were used for TCR beta sequencing. The Qiagen DNeasy Blood Extraction Kit was used to extract genomic DNA from the blood cell samples. V and J are truncated by 4 bases and 6 bases respectively, leaving an intervening sequence of 16 bases. CDR1 SGHDN and CDR2 FVKESK are derived from the germline V gene. The CDR3 spans 15 residues, from the cysteine through the phenylalanine. The DNA shown is the 45-base CDR3, in frame from base 1.

Material: PBMCs. The rearrangement joined TRBV14 to TRBJ2-1; TRBD2 is a possible D gene, resting on 6 matching bases. The origin of this receptor is a woman in her thirties in good health and CMV-seropositive. CDR3 protein: CASSPPGSLVNEQFF. In nucleotide form, the sequence is TGTGCCAGCAGCCCGCCCGGGAGTTTGGTCAATGAGCAGTTCTTC.